Listed below are T cell receptor beta chains from one sample, sequenced in a study of cytomegalovirus exposure and HLA in healthy donors. The repertoire was sequenced with immunoSEQ multiplex PCR; TCRdb's copy has only in-frame clones and lacks some. The sample lists roughly 61,000 clones, 80% to 90% seen once, with approximately 1.6% in the top ten. Sequenced sample: PBMCs. Receptor source: a man under 40 in good health and CMV-seropositive. The CDR3 runs from the conserved cysteine through the conserved F or W. Fields, in order: V gene, D gene, clone size, J gene, CDR3 DNA, CDR3 protein. A D gene is named only where the DNA matches it firmly. For some rows the clone size is stated as once, few or many, or as a class when expanded; others skip it.

v_call: TRBV30; d_call: TRBD2; clone_size: -; j_call: TRBJ2-7; cdr3_nt: TGTGCCTGGGTACTAGCGGGAAGCTCCTACGAGCAGTACTTC; cdr3_aa: CAWVLAGSSYEQYF
v_call: TRBV7-9; d_call: -; clone_size: -; j_call: TRBJ2-5; cdr3_nt: TGTGCCAGCATGTTAAACCGGGAGAAAGAGACCCAGTACTTC; cdr3_aa: CASMLNREKETQYF
v_call: TRBV7-7; d_call: -; clone_size: -; j_call: TRBJ1-1; cdr3_nt: TGTGCTAGCAGCTCAGGACTCAACACTGAAGCTTTCTTT; cdr3_aa: CASSSGLNTEAFF
v_call: TRBV4-3; d_call: TRBD2; clone_size: -; j_call: TRBJ2-5; cdr3_nt: TGCGCCAGCAGCCAAGAGAATAGCGGGAGGGCCCTGGACCCCAAAGAGACCCAGTACTTC; cdr3_aa: CASSQENSGRALDPKETQYF
v_call: TRBV7-6; d_call: -; clone_size: once; j_call: TRBJ2-2; cdr3_nt: TGTGCCAGCAGCTTAGATTCGGGGGGCCGGGAGCTGTTTTTT; cdr3_aa: CASSLDSGGRELFF
v_call: TRBV7-6; d_call: TRBD2; clone_size: -; j_call: TRBJ2-3; cdr3_nt: TGTGCCAGCAGCCACCAACTAGCGGGGTACACAGATACGCAGTATTTT; cdr3_aa: CASSHQLAGYTDTQYF
v_call: TRBV4-2; d_call: -; clone_size: -; j_call: TRBJ2-7; cdr3_nt: TGTGCCAGCAGCCAAGTAGGGGGTTCCTACGAGCAGTACTTC; cdr3_aa: CASSQVGGSYEQYF
v_call: TRBV13; d_call: TRBD2; clone_size: -; j_call: TRBJ2-1; cdr3_nt: TGTGCCAGCAGCTTAAGGGAACTAGCGGGAGGGGGTAATGAGCAGTTCTTC; cdr3_aa: CASSLRELAGGGNEQFF
v_call: TRBV29-1; d_call: -; clone_size: -; j_call: TRBJ2-2; cdr3_nt: TGCAGCGTTGAAGTGGGACAGAACACCGGGGAGCTGTTTTTT; cdr3_aa: CSVEVGQNTGELFF
v_call: TRBV19; d_call: TRBD1; clone_size: once; j_call: TRBJ1-4; cdr3_nt: TGTGCCAGTAGTAGGGGACAGGGCGATGAAAAACTGTTTTTT; cdr3_aa: CASSRGQGDEKLFF
v_call: TRBV2; d_call: -; clone_size: -; j_call: TRBJ2-6; cdr3_nt: TGTGCCAGCCATCGAGAGCCCTCTGGGGCCAACGTCCTGACTTTC; cdr3_aa: CASHREPSGANVLTF
v_call: TRBV11-3; d_call: TRBD2; clone_size: -; j_call: TRBJ2-3; cdr3_nt: TGTGCCAGCAGTCGACGAGCGGGAGGCGCAGATACGCAGTATTTT; cdr3_aa: CASSRRAGGADTQYF
v_call: TRBV5-1; d_call: TRBD2; clone_size: -; j_call: TRBJ2-1; cdr3_nt: TGCGCCAGCAGCCGAACCGGGACTAGTACGTTAAATGAGCAGTTCTTC; cdr3_aa: CASSRTGTSTLNEQFF
v_call: TRBV30; d_call: TRBD1; clone_size: -; j_call: TRBJ1-1; cdr3_nt: TGTGCCTGGAGCTCCAACAGGGGCGGCACTGAAGCTTTCTTT; cdr3_aa: CAWSSNRGGTEAFF
v_call: TRBV6-1; d_call: -; clone_size: -; j_call: TRBJ2-2; cdr3_nt: TGTGCCAGCAGTGGACAGAACACCGGGGAGCTGTTTTTT; cdr3_aa: CASSGQNTGELFF
v_call: TRBV7-9; d_call: TRBD2; clone_size: -; j_call: TRBJ2-5; cdr3_nt: TGTGCCAGCAGCTATACTAGCGGGAGGTTTCAAGAGACCCAGTACTTC; cdr3_aa: CASSYTSGRFQETQYF
v_call: TRBV6-6; d_call: -; clone_size: -; j_call: TRBJ1-1; cdr3_nt: TGTGCCAGCAGTTACTCGGGTTGGCGGGCTGAAGCTTTCTTT; cdr3_aa: CASSYSGWRAEAFF
v_call: TRBV2; d_call: -; clone_size: -; j_call: TRBJ1-2; cdr3_nt: TGTGCCAGCAGGTTGGACGGGGACTATGGCTACACCTTC; cdr3_aa: CASRLDGDYGYTF
v_call: TRBV5-1; d_call: TRBD1; clone_size: once; j_call: TRBJ2-7; cdr3_nt: TGCGCCAGCAGCGCGGATTCGGCCGGGACAGGGGCCTACGAGCAGTACTTC; cdr3_aa: CASSADSAGTGAYEQYF
v_call: TRBV5-4; d_call: TRBD2; clone_size: -; j_call: TRBJ2-7; cdr3_nt: TGTGCCAGCAGCTTGGGGGCTAGCGGGAGGATCCACGAGCAGTACTTC; cdr3_aa: CASSLGASGRIHEQYF
v_call: TRBV15; d_call: -; clone_size: -; j_call: TRBJ2-3; cdr3_nt: TGTGCCACCAGCAGATTGGCGGAGGTGGGCTATGCAGATACGCAGTATTTT; cdr3_aa: CATSRLAEVGYADTQYF
v_call: TRBV19; d_call: -; clone_size: -; j_call: TRBJ2-7; cdr3_nt: TGTGCCAGTAGTATTTTTCACCTTGCGGAGGAGCAGTACTTC; cdr3_aa: CASSIFHLAEEQYF
v_call: TRBV25-1; d_call: -; clone_size: -; j_call: TRBJ1-6; cdr3_nt: TGTGCCAGCAGTGGCCCAAACAGTTTAGATTCACCCCTCCACTTT; cdr3_aa: CASSGPNSLDSPLHF
v_call: TRBV6-1; d_call: -; clone_size: -; j_call: TRBJ1-5; cdr3_nt: TGTGCCAGCAGGTCAGGAGACAGAGTAGATCAGCCCCAGCATTTT; cdr3_aa: CASRSGDRVDQPQHF
v_call: TRBV19; d_call: -; clone_size: -; j_call: TRBJ2-1; cdr3_nt: TGTGCCAGTAGCCAGTGGGAGGAGGGCTACAATGAGCAGTTCTTC; cdr3_aa: CASSQWEEGYNEQFF
v_call: TRBV27; d_call: -; clone_size: -; j_call: TRBJ2-1; cdr3_nt: TGTGCCAGCAGTTCGAGACCTGGGACAAACGATGAGCAGTTCTTC; cdr3_aa: CASSSRPGTNDEQFF
v_call: TRBV1; d_call: -; clone_size: -; j_call: TRBJ2-1; cdr3_nt: TGCACCAGCAGCCAAGAATGGCCCGGGACTAGTAACTACAATGAGCAGTTCTTC; cdr3_aa: CTSSQEWPGTSNYNEQFF
v_call: TRBV15; d_call: TRBD2; clone_size: -; j_call: TRBJ2-1; cdr3_nt: TGTGCCACCGCCCAGACGGCGGGAGCGGGGGATGAGCAGTTCTTC; cdr3_aa: CATAQTAGAGDEQFF
v_call: TRBV25-1; d_call: TRBD2; clone_size: -; j_call: TRBJ2-5; cdr3_nt: TGTGCCAGCAGTCTAATAGCGGGAGTAGGGGAGACCCAGTACTTC; cdr3_aa: CASSLIAGVGETQYF
v_call: TRBV7-9; d_call: -; clone_size: -; j_call: TRBJ2-3; cdr3_nt: TGTGCCAGCAGCCCCCCGCGGGGGCCTTACACAGATACGCAGTATTTT; cdr3_aa: CASSPPRGPYTDTQYF
v_call: TRBV7-9; d_call: -; clone_size: -; j_call: TRBJ1-4; cdr3_nt: TGTGCCAGCAGCTTTATCGGCACAGGGCTGATAAATGAAAAACTGTTTTTT; cdr3_aa: CASSFIGTGLINEKLFF
v_call: TRBV5-1; d_call: -; clone_size: -; j_call: TRBJ2-7; cdr3_nt: TGCGCCAGCAGCTTGGTGGGGGGACGAGGGGCGAGCGAGCAGTACTTC; cdr3_aa: CASSLVGGRGASEQYF
v_call: TRBV28; d_call: -; clone_size: -; j_call: TRBJ1-6; cdr3_nt: TGTGCCAGCAGTTTTGGGGGCAGTTATAATTCACCCCTCCACTTT; cdr3_aa: CASSFGGSYNSPLHF
v_call: TRBV6-5; d_call: -; clone_size: -; j_call: TRBJ1-6; cdr3_nt: TGTGCCAGCAGTACCGGGACAAATAATTCACCCCTCCACTTT; cdr3_aa: CASSTGTNNSPLHF
v_call: TRBV4-2; d_call: TRBD2; clone_size: -; j_call: TRBJ2-7; cdr3_nt: TGTGCCAGCAGCCAAGTGCTGGGTGGGAGGGAGGGTCCGGGAGTCTACGAGCAGTACTTC; cdr3_aa: CASSQVLGGREGPGVYEQYF
v_call: TRBV6-4; d_call: -; clone_size: -; j_call: TRBJ2-6; cdr3_nt: TGTGCCAGCAGTGATCAGGGCTCTGGGGCCAACGTCCTGACTTTC; cdr3_aa: CASSDQGSGANVLTF
v_call: TRBV7-3; d_call: -; clone_size: -; j_call: TRBJ2-5; cdr3_nt: TGTGCCAGCAGCCAAAATGGGGGGGCCCAAGAGACCCAGTACTTC; cdr3_aa: CASSQNGGAQETQYF
v_call: TRBV2; d_call: -; clone_size: -; j_call: TRBJ2-7; cdr3_nt: TGTGCCAGCAGTTTGGACATCTCCTACGAGCAGTACTTC; cdr3_aa: CASSLDISYEQYF
v_call: TRBV7-9; d_call: -; clone_size: -; j_call: TRBJ1-2; cdr3_nt: TGTGCCAGCAGCCCAGGGGTGACTGGCTACACCTACTATGGCTACACCTTC; cdr3_aa: CASSPGVTGYTYYGYTF
v_call: TRBV5-1; d_call: TRBD2; clone_size: -; j_call: TRBJ2-2; cdr3_nt: TGCGCCAGCAGCTTGGAAAGCGGGGCGAACACCGGGGAGCTGTTTTTT; cdr3_aa: CASSLESGANTGELFF
v_call: TRBV10-2; d_call: -; clone_size: -; j_call: TRBJ1-1; cdr3_nt: TGCGCCAGCAGGAGTCTAGCTTCGAACACTGAAGCTTTCTTT; cdr3_aa: CASRSLASNTEAFF
v_call: TRBV14; d_call: TRBD2; clone_size: -; j_call: TRBJ2-5; cdr3_nt: TGTGCCAGCAGCCATTTACTAGCGGGAGGAGAGACCCAGTACTTC; cdr3_aa: CASSHLLAGGETQYF